These 3 T cell receptor beta chains share one sample of origin, sequenced in a study of T-cell reconstitution after alpha-beta-depleted transplantation in children. Library preparation (for TCRbeta) was performed with unique molecular identifiers. One entry per CDR3 protein, called by TCRdb with MiXCR from the PCR reads. In the table there are some 500,000 distinct CDR3 sequences, about 18% of which are singletons. The sequencing used PBMCs from the stem cell graft donor, collected from the stem cell graft. These receptors were taken from a human donor who donated a stem cell graft to a child with acute lymphoblastic leukemia.

In its sample, this clonotype was seen a few times. The gene calls are TRBV29-1 and TRBJ2-2; unclear D gene. Trimming cost V 4 bases and J 6 bases, with 9 bases left between them. The CDR3 loop spans 12 amino acids. The germline V gene encodes CDR1 SQVTM and CDR2 ANQGSEA. The CDR3 loop is CSVAASAGELFF. CDR3 DNA: TGCAGCGTTGCGGCGTCCGCCGGGGAGCTGTTTTTT.

This clonotype was seen a few times. The chain is built from TRBV29-1 and TRBJ2-3; D uncertain. This CDR3 region has 15 residues. Per germline, CDR1 SQVTM and CDR2 ANQGSEA. Between the trimmed V and J ends, which lost 4 bases and 2 bases, there was a span of 16 bases. The CDR3 is CSVVGWQATTDTQYF. The CDR3 DNA follows: TGCAGCGTTGTGGGATGGCAAGCCACCACAGATACGCAGTATTTT.

In nucleotides, the CDR3 is TGTGCCAGCAGTGAAATGGCTAGCGGGGGAAGCTCCTACAATGAGCAGTTCTTC. Residues: CASSEMASGGSSYNEQFF. V gene TRBV6-1 combines with J gene TRBJ2-1; the match to TRBD2 covers 10 bases. CDR1 and CDR2 from the germline V gene are MNHNS and SASEGT. Trimming at V came to 2 bases and at J to 0 bases, leaving 7 bases not matched to a gene. The CDR3 covers 18 residues.